These 14 T cell receptor beta chains were sequenced from one sample in a study of sequential checkpoint blockade in melanoma. Noted treatment: randomized to nivolumab then ipilimumab (arm A) or the reverse (arm B). Here immunoSEQ multiplex PCR was the method, and the copy in TCRdb shows in-frame clones only, minus some. This table holds about 3,700 clones, 20% to 25% found once. Sequencing used tumor tissue (inferred from file names), obtained from a patient given nivolumab and ipilimumab in sequence. These receptors were collected from a human donor with melanoma.

The V call is TRBV10-2, the J call TRBJ2-1, with TRBD1 matching 8 bases. Germline CDR1 reads WSHSY; CDR2 reads SAAADI. The CDR3 contains 14 residues. V shed 6 bases, J shed 6 bases, and the junction held 7 bases outside the gene matches. The CDR3: CASRTITGGNEQFF. The CDR3 DNA is TGCGCCAGCAGAACAATTACAGGGGGCAATGAGCAGTTCTTC.

This clone turned up a few times. This sequence joins TRBV29-1 and TRBJ1-2, with 8 nucleotides matching TRBD1. Germline loops: CDR1 SQVTM, CDR2 ANQGSEA. Trimming cost V 3 bases and J 4 bases; bases outside gene matches: 4. The CDR3 is 13 residues long. The chain's CDR3 is CSVDQGAAYGYTF. The CDR3 nucleotides are TGCAGCGTTGACCAGGGGGCAGCCTATGGCTACACCTTC.

This clone has ten or more counts. The chain joins TRBV11-3 to TRBJ1-4, with 8 nucleotides matching TRBD1. This CDR3 comprises 16 residues. The V gene's germline CDR1 is SGHNT and CDR2 YENEEA. Trimming cost V 5 bases and J 2 bases; bases outside gene matches: 7. The CDR3 nucleotides are TGTGCCAGCAGCACCCGCAGGGGGCTGACTAATGAAAAACTGTTTTTT. This sequence encodes CASSTRRGLTNEKLFF.

There are a few counts of this clone. The V gene is TRBV18, the J gene TRBJ2-3, with 9 positions matching TRBD2. The CDR3 loop spans 15 amino acids. The ends lost 6 bases at V and 2 bases at J; junction bases unmatched: 6. Germline loops: CDR1 KGHSH, CDR2 LQKENI. The CDR3 DNA sequence: TGTGCCAGCTCCCCAGCGGGAGGTACCACAGATACGCAGTATTTT. It specifies CASSPAGGTTDTQYF.

This clone was seen at least ten times. The chain has TRBV9 and TRBJ1-1; D uncertain. The V end was cut by 5 bases, the J end by 4 bases, with 15 bases between. There are 14 residues in the CDR3. Germline CDR1 SGDLS, CDR2 YYNGEE. CDR3 region: CASSPDLGGTEAFF. As DNA, the CDR3 is TGTGCCAGCAGTCCTGACCTGGGAGGCACTGAAGCTTTCTTT. Full variable domain (rest looked up from reference TRBV9 and TRBJ1-1): DSGVTQTPKHLITATGQRVTLRCSPRSGDLSVYWYQQSLDQGLQFLIQYYNGEERAKGNILERFSAQQFPDLHSELNLSSLELGDSALYFCASSPDLGGTEAFFGQGTRLTVV.

This clone rates as medium-sized. The genes are TRBV11-3 and TRBJ1-2; maybe TRBD1 (5 bases). Germline values: CDR1 SGHNT, CDR2 YENEEA. With 5 bases removed from V and 4 bases from J, the gap between germline ends came to 17 bases. The CDR3 loop spans 15 amino acids. CDR3 in amino acids: CASSHRTGKPYGYTF. CDR3 bases: TGTGCCAGCAGCCACAGGACCGGGAAGCCCTATGGCTACACCTTC.

CDR3 sequence: CASSGDTGGLVEAFF. The DNA for the CDR3 is TGCGCCAGCAGCGGGGATACAGGGGGCCTGGTTGAAGCTTTCTTT. The rearrangement uses TRBV5-1 and TRBJ1-1, with TRBD1 identical over 9 bases. The CDR3 is made up of 15 amino acids. V lost 4 bases, J lost 7 bases, and 11 bases stayed unmatched. Germline V gene data show CDR1 as SGHRS and CDR2 as YFSETQ.

In its sample, this clone was seen a few times. The genes are TRBV28 and TRBJ1-3, with D perhaps matching TRBD1 (6 bases). The CDR3 is 13 amino acids. Germline V gene lookup returns CDR1 MDHEN and CDR2 SYDVKM. V was pared by 2 bases and J by 7 bases, with 9 bases between. CDR3 nucleotides: TGTGCCAGCAGTTTAACAGGGAGGAACACCATATATTTT. Translated, it gives CASSLTGRNTIYF. The full variable domain, completed using reference TRBV28 and TRBJ1-3, is DVKVTQSSRYLVKRTGEKVFLECVQDMDHENMFWYRQDPGLGLRLIYFSYDVKMKEKGDIPEGYSVSREKKERFSLILESASTNQTSMYLCASSLTGRNTIYFGEGSWLTVV.

Many counts were recorded for this clone. V usage is TRBV11-3 and J usage is TRBJ2-7; 7 nucleotides match TRBD1. The CDR3 runs 14 residues. CDR1 SGHNT and CDR2 YENEEA come from the germline V gene. J lost 3 bases, V lost 7 bases, and 9 bases had no gene match. The CDR3: CASTKARGLYEQYF. The CDR3 region has the DNA TGTGCCAGCACAAAAGCGAGGGGGCTCTACGAGCAGTACTTC.

This clone was counted only a few times. The genes are TRBV6-8 and TRBJ1-1; the D gene is possibly TRBD1 (5 bases). The germline V gene has CDR1 MNHGY and CDR2 SAAAGT. Trimming took 4 bases from V and 4 from J, leaving 22 bases between them. CDR3 length equals 17 residues. CDR3 amino acids: CASSSRLSRTRGTEAFF. Here the CDR3 DNA reads TGTGCCAGCAGTTCCCGCCTATCCCGGACGAGGGGCACTGAAGCTTTCTTT.

A few counts support this clone. The V gene is TRBV11-3, the J gene TRBJ2-1; 7 nucleotides line up with TRBD2. The CDR3 is 15 amino acids. V dropped 3 bases and J dropped 2; count of bases not matched to a gene: 4. Germline V gene lookup returns CDR1 SGHNT and CDR2 YENEEA. The CDR3 protein is CASSLEGTTYNEQFF. In nucleotides, the CDR3 is TGTGCCAGCAGCTTGGAAGGGACTACCTACAATGAGCAGTTCTTC.

The rearrangement links TRBV6-8 to TRBJ2-2; 7 bases align to TRBD2. In germline, CDR1 is MNHGY, CDR2 SAAAGT. Losses at the gene ends were 5 bases for V and 1 base for J; bases not matched to a gene: 7. The CDR3 covers 16 residues. Here the CDR3 DNA reads TGTGCCAGCAGTGAGCGGGGCGGCTTGAACACCGGGGAGCTGTTTTTT. Its protein is CASSERGGLNTGELFF.

In its sample, this clone is medium-sized (0.01 to 0.1%). The chain is built from TRBV11-3 and TRBJ2-7; possible D gene TRBD2, 6 bases. The CDR3 loop spans 14 amino acids. Germline CDR1 is SGHNT and CDR2 is YENEEA. Trimming removed 2 bases at V and 2 bases at J, with 10 bases between. The chain's CDR3 is CASSLSLATYEQYF. CDR3 DNA sequence: TGTGCCAGCAGCTTATCCCTAGCGACCTACGAGCAGTACTTC.

The V and J genes are TRBV6-8 and TRBJ1-1; 10 bases fit TRBD1. V gave up 0 bases and J gave up 5 bases; unmatched junction bases: 3. Germline lookup yields CDR1 MNHGY and CDR2 SAAAGT. The CDR3 length is 15 residues. Here the CDR3 reads CASSYSGQGGTEAFF. As DNA, the CDR3 is TGTGCCAGCAGTTACTCAGGACAGGGGGGAACTGAAGCTTTCTTT.